The 3 T cell receptor beta chains below were found in one sample sequenced in a study of blood T cell repertoires in COVID-19. Measured with immunoSEQ multiplex PCR; TCRdb has only the in-frame clones, and not every one. The repertoire holds roughly 110,000 clones, with over 80% as singletons. The sequenced material came from peripheral blood. These receptors were collected from a woman in her 50s with acute or convalescent COVID-19.

The chain uses TRBV9 and TRBJ2-1, with D tentatively TRBD2 (6 bases). CDR1 and CDR2 (germline): SGDLS, YYNGEE. CDR3 length: 15 residues. The V and J ends lost 0 bases and 5 bases respectively, with 12 bases between them. The CDR3: CASSVVAGFNNEQFF. The CDR3 region has the DNA TGTGCCAGCAGCGTAGTGGCGGGATTTAACAATGAGCAGTTCTTC.

The chain employs TRBV3-1 (or the pseudogene TRBV3-2) and TRBJ2-2; 7 nucleotides line up with TRBD1. The germline V gene encodes CDR1 LGHDT and CDR2 YNNKEL (reference sequence). The length of the CDR3 is 12 residues. V shed 7 bases, J shed 7 bases, and the junction held 3 bases outside the gene matches. CDR3 nucleotides: TGTGCCAGCAAAGGGGGCTTCGGGGAGCTGTTTTTT. Residues: CASKGGFGELFF.

The chain uses TRBV7-9 and TRBJ2-7; TRBD1 agrees at 7 bases. The CDR3 is 17 amino acids. Germline V gene lookup returns CDR1 SEHNR and CDR2 FQNEAQ (reference sequence). V was pared by 4 bases and J by 5 bases, with 17 bases of the junction left unmatched. CDR3 coding DNA: TGTGCCAGCAGCTCCCCAACAAGAGGGGGCGCGAAAAACGAGCAGTACTTC. The encoded protein is CASSSPTRGGAKNEQYF.